This TCR beta chain was captured by sequencing in a study of cytotoxic CD8 clonotypes in ibrutinib-treated CLL. With sequencing, the targeted depth ranged from 1 in 200,000 to 1 in 1 million T cells. The data were produced by immunoSEQ multiplex PCR, yet TCRdb's version contains in-frame clones alone and is incomplete. The data hold roughly 330,000 clones, with 67% observed a single time. The source of roughly 1.9 micrograms of genomic DNA for TCR beta libraries was cryopreserved PBMCs. Findings and limits, study-wide: An increase in clonality occurred at ibrutinib response, followed by a return toward baseline at progression. Baseline clonality, above age-matched healthy donor levels, tracked circulating CD8+ T-cell counts.

V gave up 2 bases and J gave up 0 bases; unmatched junction bases: 10. The CDR3 length is 18 residues. Germline V gives CDR1 SGHVS, CDR2 FNYEAQ. In regard to this clone: What it binds is not known.

Material: PBMCs, obtained after 36 months of ibrutinib treatment. The V call is TRBV7-6, the J call TRBJ1-5, with TRBD1 matching over 7 bases. This TCR was sampled from a human donor with chronic lymphocytic leukemia. In nucleotides, the CDR3 is TGTGCCAGCAGCTTATCCTCTGACAGGGCTAATAGCAATCAGCCCCAGCATTTT. Translation: CASSLSSDRANSNQPQHF.